Below are 29 T cell receptor beta chains sequenced from a single sample in a study of T cell changes during pregnancy in multiple sclerosis (dated by TCRdb to the late 2010s). Library construction relied on the immunoSEQ multiplex PCR assay. The immuneACCESS repertoire file appears here via TCRdb, limited to in-frame rearrangements. These files lack a portion of the clones; in checked studies, under half of the deficit traces to unresolved V genes, and the cause of the others is not known. In this sample the table shows about 77,000 clones, just over 90% of which occur a single time. The top ten constitute 2% to 3% of the sample. Sequenced here: peripheral blood, sampled after pregnancy. The source is a female donor in good health, enrolled as a control in a pregnancy study.

The J gene is TRBJ2-7, the V gene TRBV28, with D possibly TRBD1 on 6 matching bases. Trimming stripped 6 bases from V and 5 bases from J, with 17 bases between. The CDR3 is 14 residues long. In germline, CDR1 is MDHEN, CDR2 SYDVKM. The CDR3 bases are TGTGCCAGCAGGTCTCAGGGGCTCGGGCACGAGCAGTACTTC. It is translated as CASRSQGLGHEQYF. Drawing the rest from reference TRBV28 and TRBJ2-7, the complete variable domain is DVKVTQSSRYLVKRTGEKVFLECVQDMDHENMFWYRQDPGLGLRLIYFSYDVKMKEKGDIPEGYSVSREKKERFSLILESASTNQTSMYLCASRSQGLGHEQYFGPGTRLTVT.

The J gene is TRBJ1-1, the V gene TRBV5-1; D is unresolved. Germline CDR1 is SGHRS and CDR2 is YFSETQ. V was clipped by 0 bases and J by 4 bases, with 7 bases between them. The CDR3 spans 13 residues. The CDR3 coding sequence is TGCGCCAGCAGCTTGGCAGAAAGCACTGAAGCTTTCTTT. It yields the protein CASSLAESTEAFF.

The gene calls are TRBV30 and TRBJ2-7, with D unclear. The CDR3 sequence is 12 residues long. Germline CDR1 GTSNPN, CDR2 SVGIG (reference sequence). V was clipped by 5 bases and J by 6 bases, with 14 bases between them. In DNA, the CDR3 is TGTGCCTGGTCTTTCTATGGCGGCGAGCAGTACTTC. It yields the protein CAWSFYGGEQYF.

The J gene is TRBJ2-7, the V gene TRBV6-1; 11 nucleotides align to TRBD1. The CDR3 totals 15 residues. Germline trimming cut 8 bases from V and 3 bases from J; bases unmatched to any gene: 9. The germline CDR1 and CDR2 sequences are MNHNS and SASEGT. This chain's CDR3 is CASGLRGQGDYEQYF. The CDR3 DNA sequence: TGTGCCAGCGGCCTGAGGGGACAGGGGGACTACGAGCAGTACTTC.

CDR3 sequence: CASSPPGLEQETQYF. The CDR3 nucleotides read TGTGCCAGCAGCCCACCGGGACTAGAGCAAGAGACCCAGTACTTC. The chain has TRBV9 and TRBJ2-5, with 8 bases that match TRBD2. Germline CDR1 SGDLS, CDR2 YYNGEE. The length of the CDR3 is 15 residues. V dropped 4 bases and J dropped 2; count of bases not matched to a gene: 7.

V gene TRBV4-2 combines with J gene TRBJ2-5; 9 bases are shared with TRBD2. Germline values: CDR1 LGHNA, CDR2 YNFKEQ. The CDR3 sequence is 17 residues long. V shed 0 bases, J shed 4 bases, and the junction held 9 bases outside the gene matches. CDR3 DNA sequence: TGTGCCAGCAGCCAAGATATTATAGCGGGAGTCCGAGAGACCCAGTACTTC. Protein product: CASSQDIIAGVRETQYF.

The chain links TRBV18 to TRBJ1-2; unclear D gene. The germline gives CDR1 KGHSH, CDR2 LQKENI. Trimming cost V 3 bases and J 0 bases, with 11 bases left between them. CDR3 size: 15 residues. This chain's CDR3 is CASSPFDTSNYGYTF. The CDR3 DNA reads TGTGCCAGCTCACCTTTTGACACTTCTAACTATGGCTACACCTTC.

The chain employs TRBV6-4 and TRBJ2-1; weak D call: TRBD2 (6 bases). Trimming cost V 8 bases and J 6 bases, with 20 bases left between them. The CDR3 totals 15 residues. CDR1 is MRHNA, CDR2 SNTAGT, per germline. The CDR3: CASARDSYLGNEQFF. The CDR3 DNA is TGTGCCAGCGCCCGGGACTCCTATTTGGGCAATGAGCAGTTCTTC.

This clone was seen a single time. This chain joins TRBV7-9 and TRBJ2-3, with a tentative D call TRBD2 (5 bases). The V and J ends lost 1 base and 1 base respectively, with 9 bases between them. This CDR3 comprises 15 residues. Germline lookup yields CDR1 SEHNR and CDR2 FQNEAQ (reference sequence). Here the CDR3 reads CASSLGPGGTDTQYF. The DNA of the CDR3 is TGTGCCAGCAGCTTAGGTCCCGGGGGCACAGATACGCAGTATTTT.

The V gene is TRBV6-6, the J gene TRBJ2-2, with TRBD2 matching 8 bases. V lost 0 bases, J lost 6 bases, and 0 bases stayed unmatched. Per germline, CDR1 MNHNY and CDR2 SVGAGI (reference sequence). The CDR3 runs 14 residues. DNA for the CDR3: TGTGCCAGCAGTTACTCGACTAGCGCCGGGGAGCTGTTTTTT. It is translated as CASSYSTSAGELFF.

The chain combines TRBV28 with TRBJ2-1, with 8 bases identical to TRBD1. The CDR3 sequence is 14 residues long. V shed 8 bases, J shed 3 bases, and the junction held 6 bases outside the gene matches. Germline values: CDR1 MDHEN, CDR2 SYDVKM. CDR3 sequence reads: CASGRDRSYNEQFF. The CDR3 DNA is TGTGCCAGCGGCCGGGACAGGAGCTACAATGAGCAGTTCTTC.

The J gene is TRBJ2-6, the V gene TRBV6-1; maybe TRBD2 (5 bases). CDR1 and CDR2 (germline): MNHNS, SASEGT. V was cut by 1 base and J by 4 bases, with 11 bases left in between. The CDR3 length is 16 residues. CDR3 in amino acids: CASSEGSGWGANVLTF. Written as DNA, the CDR3 is TGTGCCAGCAGTGAAGGGTCGGGGTGGGGGGCCAACGTCCTGACTTTC.

This sequence joins TRBV28 and TRBJ2-7; D is possibly TRBD2 (6 bases). There are 16 residues in the CDR3. In germline, CDR1 is MDHEN, CDR2 SYDVKM. Deletions cut 2 bases from V and 5 bases from J, with 19 bases between. The CDR3 nucleotides read TGTGCCAGCAGTTTAGGTGCCGCGGGATTAGTCCACGAGCAGTACTTC. Its translation: CASSLGAAGLVHEQYF.

The chain combines TRBV7-9 with TRBJ2-1; 7 bases are a match to TRBD2. This CDR3 has 16 residues. Germline V gives CDR1 SEHNR, CDR2 FQNEAQ (reference sequence). V trimming: 5 bases; J trimming: 4 bases; junction bases outside the gene matches: 11. CDR3 sequence (DNA): TGTGCCAGCAGCCGGGTGCGGACTAGGATGTACAATGAGCAGTTCTTC. The encoded protein is CASSRVRTRMYNEQFF.

V and J are TRBV27 and TRBJ1-3, with D possibly TRBD1 on 5 matching bases. The CDR3 spans 16 residues. Germline CDR1 reads MNHEY; CDR2 reads SMNVEV (reference sequence). V lost 3 bases and J lost 0, with 12 bases in between. CDR3 protein: CASSFKAGLSGNTIYF. In DNA, the CDR3 is TGTGCCAGCAGTTTTAAGGCAGGGCTCTCTGGAAACACCATATATTTT.

The CDR3 region has the DNA TGTGCCAGTAAGGTCGGTGGGGGGGCCCGGGGGTCACCCCTCCACTTT. Protein: CASKVGGGARGSPLHF. J is TRBJ1-6 and V is TRBV19; possible D gene TRBD1, 6 bases. V lost 7 bases, J lost 10 bases, and 23 bases lay in between. The germline CDR1 and CDR2 sequences are LNHDA and SQIVND (reference sequence). This CDR3 is built from 16 residues.

The chain joins TRBV5-1 to TRBJ2-1, with 10 bases that match TRBD2. This CDR3 region has 15 residues. Germline CDR1 is SGHRS and CDR2 is YFSETQ. V shed 6 bases, J shed 5 bases, and the junction held 8 bases outside the gene matches. CDR3 region: CASTSGTSANNEQFF. CDR3 sequence (DNA): TGCGCCAGCACTTCAGGGACTAGCGCAAACAATGAGCAGTTCTTC.

The chain couples TRBV7-9 to TRBJ1-2; D is uncertain. Germline loops: CDR1 SEHNR, CDR2 FQNEAQ (reference sequence). This CDR3 is 16 amino acids long. Trimming took 0 bases from V and 7 from J, leaving 18 bases between them. The CDR3 DNA reads TGTGCCAGCAGCTTAGCTAATATCGGGGTAGCAGGTGGCTACACCTTC. This gives the protein CASSLANIGVAGGYTF.

The chain is built from TRBV7-6 and TRBJ2-2, with 8 bases matching TRBD1. CDR3 size: 17 residues. Germline CDR1 SGHVS, CDR2 FNYEAQ. V gave up 0 bases and J gave up 4 bases; unmatched junction bases: 7. The CDR3 DNA is TGTGCCAGCAGCTTAGCTCAGGGGGCGCTGGTCACCGGGGAGCTGTTTTTT. Residues: CASSLAQGALVTGELFF.

The J gene is TRBJ1-6, the V gene TRBV9, with 8 bases identical to TRBD1. Germline values: CDR1 SGDLS, CDR2 YYNGEE. The CDR3 covers 14 residues. V lost 3 bases and J lost 10; bases outside the gene matches: 6. The CDR3 region has the DNA TGTGCCAGCAGCGCAACAGGGGGGTCCTCACCCCTCCACTTT. Translation: CASSATGGSSPLHF.

The chain joins TRBV5-1 to TRBJ2-3; D possibly corresponds to TRBD2 (5 bases). The germline V gene has CDR1 SGHRS and CDR2 YFSETQ. Between the trimmed V and J ends, which lost 0 bases and 1 base, there was a span of 12 bases. The CDR3 covers 16 residues. The CDR3 DNA is TGCGCCAGCAGCTTGGGACGGGGATGGGGCACAGATACGCAGTATTTT. It specifies CASSLGRGWGTDTQYF.

The chain is built from TRBV25-1 and TRBJ2-7; the D gene is possibly TRBD2 (5 bases). Trimming left V 8 bases short and J 2 bases short, with 10 bases between. Per germline, CDR1 MGHDK and CDR2 SYGVNS. The CDR3 extends over 12 amino acids. DNA for the CDR3: TGTGCCAGCGGGAGTGGAACCTACGAGCAGTACTTC. This encodes CASGSGTYEQYF.

This rearrangement joins TRBV7-9 to TRBJ2-7, with 7 bases fitting TRBD2. The junction had 5 bases not matched to a gene; V was cut back by 1 base and J by 2 bases. CDR1 SEHNR and CDR2 FQNEAQ come from the germline V gene (reference sequence). The CDR3 contains 15 residues. The CDR3 DNA sequence: TGTGCCAGCAGCTTAGGCGGGAGTGGGGCCTACGAGCAGTACTTC. It encodes CASSLGGSGAYEQYF.

The chain employs TRBV6-5 and TRBJ2-7, with D possibly being TRBD2 (5 bases). CDR1 and CDR2 (germline): MNHEY, SVGAGI. This CDR3 contains 13 residues. Trimming took off 9 bases at V and 6 bases at J, with 18 bases between the two ends. CDR3 sequence reads: CASRTFREGEQYF. CDR3 sequence (DNA): TGTGCCAGTAGGACTTTTCGCGAGGGCGAGCAGTACTTC.

This rearrangement joins TRBV14 to TRBJ2-1; 10 positions match TRBD1. The germline gives CDR1 SGHDN, CDR2 FVKESK. The CDR3 consists of 16 residues. V was pared by 4 bases and J by 6 bases, with 9 bases of the junction left unmatched. CDR3 sequence: CASSLLPGQGFNEQFF. CDR3 nucleotides: TGTGCCAGCAGCCTACTCCCGGGACAGGGGTTCAATGAGCAGTTCTTC.

The chain employs TRBV18 and TRBJ2-7; 8 bases match TRBD1. Germline CDR1 reads KGHSH; CDR2 reads LQKENI. Germline trimming cut 3 bases from V and 2 bases from J; bases unmatched to any gene: 6. The CDR3 length is 15 residues. CDR3 amino acids: CASSPPTGVTYEQYF. The CDR3 nucleotides read TGTGCCAGCTCACCGCCGACAGGGGTAACCTACGAGCAGTACTTC.

The V and J genes are TRBV2 and TRBJ1-5; TRBD1 matches 8 bases. This CDR3 contains 14 residues. Germline V gene data show CDR1 as SNHLY and CDR2 as FYNNEI. The J segment lost 7 bases and the V segment lost 9 bases, leaving 11 bases of the junction unmatched. The CDR3 nucleotides read TGTGCCAGTAATGGACAGGGACGCGGGCAGCCCCAGCATTTT. This gives the protein CASNGQGRGQPQHF.

V and J are TRBV6-5 and TRBJ1-5; D may be TRBD1 (5 bases). The length of the CDR3 is 14 residues. Trimming removed 5 bases at V and 7 bases at J, with 15 bases between. The germline V gene encodes CDR1 MNHEY and CDR2 SVGAGI. CDR3 bases: TGTGCCAGCAGTCCGCGGTGGGGGGAACAGCCCCAGCATTTT. Amino acid sequence: CASSPRWGEQPQHF.

This clone was counted only a few times. The CDR3, as DNA: TGTGCCAGCAGCTTAGGGGCAGGGATGAACACTGAAGCTTTCTTT. It specifies CASSLGAGMNTEAFF. The gene calls are TRBV5-4 and TRBJ1-1, with D possibly TRBD1 on 5 matching bases. Deletions cut 2 bases from V and 0 bases from J, with 11 bases between. Per the germline V gene, CDR1 is SGHNT and CDR2 is YYREEE (reference sequence). The CDR3 has 15 amino acids.